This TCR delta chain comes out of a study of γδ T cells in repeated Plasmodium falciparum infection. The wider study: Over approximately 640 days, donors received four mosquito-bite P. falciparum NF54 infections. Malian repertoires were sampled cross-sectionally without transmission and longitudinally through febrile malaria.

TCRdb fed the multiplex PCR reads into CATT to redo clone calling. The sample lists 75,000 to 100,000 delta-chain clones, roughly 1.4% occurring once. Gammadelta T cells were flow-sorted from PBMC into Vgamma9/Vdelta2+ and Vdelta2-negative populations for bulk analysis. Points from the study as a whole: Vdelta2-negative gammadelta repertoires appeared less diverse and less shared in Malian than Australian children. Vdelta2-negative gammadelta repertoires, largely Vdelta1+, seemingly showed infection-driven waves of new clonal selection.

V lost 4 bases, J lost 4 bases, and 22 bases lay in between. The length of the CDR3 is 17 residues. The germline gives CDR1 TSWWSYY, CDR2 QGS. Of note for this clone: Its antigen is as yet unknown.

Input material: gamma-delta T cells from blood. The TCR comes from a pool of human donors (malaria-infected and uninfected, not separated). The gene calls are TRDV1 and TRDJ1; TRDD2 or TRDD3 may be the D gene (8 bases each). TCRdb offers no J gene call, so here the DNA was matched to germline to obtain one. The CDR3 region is CALGGFLQVLGVDKLIF. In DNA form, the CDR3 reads TGTGCTCTTGGGGGCTTCCTACAGGTACTGGGGGTCGATAAACTCATCTTT.